This T cell receptor (beta chain) was obtained from a study of T cells in tumors after PD-1 blockade (dated by TCRdb to the late 2010s). At the level of the whole study: Patients with prior checkpoint blockade, systemic immunosuppressant use, or recent radiotherapy or other anti-cancer therapy within 4 weeks were excluded. Paired single-cell RNA and TCR sequencing was performed on site-matched tumors from BCC or SCC patients before and after anti-PD-1 therapy. Pembrolizumab 200 mg every 3 weeks or cemiplimab 350 mg every 2 weeks was administered to patients. An average of around 110,000 TCR templates (range about 21,000-280,000) and 36,536 unique clonotypes was obtained for peripheral blood samples. Some patients also continued taking vismodegib 150 mg daily during anti-PD-1 treatment. To compare clonotypes in blood versus tumor, bulk TCR sequencing was run on around eleven peripheral blood samples drawn from a few patients. RECIST version 1.1 was the standard used to evaluate clinical response.

Genomic DNA extracted from tumor biopsies or peripheral blood was used for bulk TCRbeta sequencing, with input ranging from roughly 616 ng to 6,004 ng. Every patient had histologically proven advanced or metastatic basal or squamous cell carcinoma and was a poor candidate for surgical resection. Of the ten to twelve patients in the basal cell carcinoma cohort, several underwent bulk tumor TCR sequencing. The immunoSEQ platform was used to carry out deep TCRbeta sequencing. The published analysis was carried out like this. For further analysis, only productive rearrangements were exported out of the immunoSEQ Analyzer. T cell phenotypes were assigned to bulk TCRbeta clonotypes by matching to single-cell RNA+TCR-seq clones sharing the same TCRbeta sequence. Clone enrichment in tumor was calculated as tumor frequency divided by PBMC frequency from bulk TCR sequencing. GLIPH was used to group TCRs into specificity groups, clusters of distinct TCRs likely recognizing common antigens via shared CDR3 motifs. TCRdb stores this immuneACCESS table with in-frame sequences only. Part of the clones is absent; in the studies checked, under half of the shortfall reflects unresolved V genes, and no reason is known for the rest. V, J and clone size are taken as reported in that table, and D and trimming were inferred from the DNA itself. This sample has around 50,000 clones in its table, and 70% to 85% of those were observed once. In total, the top ten clones hold 8.5% to 9% of the sample.

For this clone: Which antigen it targets is not known. Qualities for individual bases were not recorded, and no much larger clone is one base off.

Overall study results and their limits: Where the novel T cell clones came from was not identified, and possible sources could include lymphoid organs or rare unexpanded clones inside the tumor or in the tumor periphery. About two fifths of TCR clonotypes from the tumor were detected in blood, and certain novel exhausted tumor clones were present in blood collected before treatment, which suggests recruitment from the periphery.

As encoded in the germline V gene, CDR1 is MGHRA while CDR2 is YSYEKL. V loses 4 bases at its end and J loses 10 bases; junction bases beyond the gene matches: 14. From its cysteine to its phenylalanine, the CDR3 spans 16 amino acids. Only CDR3 DNA remains: 48 bases, in frame from the first base. The source is a human donor with advanced basal cell or squamous cell carcinoma (not recorded which). The sample was PBMCs, taken before anti-PD-1 therapy. The sequence links TRBV4-1 to TRBJ2-1; TRBD2 aligns with 9 central bases. The CDR3 reads as follows: CASSRVGGRALVEQFF. The nucleotide sequence is given as TGCGCCAGCAGCCGAGTCGGCGGGAGGGCCCTGGTAGAGCAGTTCTTC.